This TCR beta chain was sequenced in a study of T cell changes during pregnancy in multiple sclerosis. Data came from immunoSEQ multiplex PCR; TCRdb stores just in-frame clones and leaves some out. Among some 44,000 clones, about 88% were seen once, and the ten largest hold 0.9% to 1.5%. Trimming stripped 0 bases from V and 2 bases from J, with 10 bases between. The CDR3 spans 16 residues. Germline-derived CDR1 and CDR2 are ENHRY and SYGVKD. The sample consisted of CD4+ T cells from peripheral blood mononuclear cells, taken in the second trimester of pregnancy. This TCR was recovered from a female donor with multiple sclerosis, enrolled in a pregnancy study. The gene calls are TRBV10-3 and TRBJ2-2; D might be TRBD2 (6 bases). The CDR3 here is CAISESLGGNTGELFF. The CDR3 nucleotides are TGTGCCATCAGTGAGTCTTTGGGAGGTAACACCGGGGAGCTGTTTTTT.